The text below deals with one T cell receptor beta chain. The ends were cut back, 4 bases at V and 7 bases at J, with 20 bases in the middle. CDR3 size: 16 residues. CDR1 is LNHDA and CDR2 is SQIVND in the germline V gene (reference sequence). Measured with immunoSEQ multiplex PCR; TCRdb has only the in-frame clones, and not every one. The sample carries approximately 140,000 clones, 88% recorded once. The sample belongs to a study of radiation and T cells in renal cell carcinoma. Time point here: baseline pretreatment blood. Described treatment: 15 Gy SBRT to primary tumor, nephrectomy 4 weeks later. This chain joins TRBV19 and TRBJ2-4; the D gene is possibly TRBD2 (6 bases). Sequenced here: blood, sampled from a patient whose treatment included radiotherapy and nephrectomy. The origin of this receptor is a woman aged 70-85 years with renal cell carcinoma. CDR3 sequence (DNA): TGTGCCAGTAGTACCGGGAGCAGCGGACTTTTGAACATTCAGTACTTC. Encoded protein: CASSTGSSGLLNIQYF.